Each of the 24 T cell receptor beta chains below was sequenced from the same sample in a study of OX40 agonist ivuxolimab in advanced cancers. Some clones are missing from TCRdb's copy, which holds only in-frame ones; the method was immunoSEQ multiplex PCR. The top ten clones hold around 1.5% of a sample with about 83,000 clones, around 84% of them seen once. Sequencing used CD4+ or CD8+ T cells sorted from blood, obtained in a trial of the OX40 agonist ivuxolimab. These receptors all stem from an adult with an advanced solid tumor such as melanoma, head and neck, liver or kidney cancer.

The J gene is TRBJ1-1, the V gene TRBV6-5; D might be TRBD1 (5 bases). V was clipped by 2 bases and J by 5 bases, with 9 bases between them. The CDR3 consists of 13 residues. Germline V gives CDR1 MNHEY, CDR2 SVGAGI. Written as DNA, the CDR3 is TGTGCCAGCAGTTACCAGGGTGGTACTGAAGCTTTCTTT. This encodes CASSYQGGTEAFF.

On this clone: One end of the junction does not line up with germline, which may come from a read error. This rearrangement joins TRBV18 to TRBJ1-3, with D perhaps matching TRBD1 (6 bases). This CDR3 region has 18 residues. The V gene's germline CDR1 is KGHSH and CDR2 LQKENI. The CDR3 spells CASSPYQRTASSGNTIYF. CDR3 bases: TGTGCCAGCTCACCGTATCAGAGGACAGCCAGCTCTGGGAACACCATATATTTT. Variable domain in full (rest from reference TRBV18 and TRBJ1-3): NAGVMQNPRHLVRRRGQEARLRCSPMKGHSHVYWYRQLPEEGLKFMVYLQKENIIDESGMPKERFSAEFPKEGPSILRIQQVVRGDSAAYFCASSPYQRTASSGNTIYFGEGSWLTVV.

This chain joins TRBV28 and TRBJ2-1; D gene ambiguous. CDR3 length: 16 residues. Germline CDR1 is MDHEN and CDR2 is SYDVKM. V lost 7 bases and J lost 6, with 22 bases in between. The CDR3 reads CASTSSPGSSGNEQFF. In DNA form, the CDR3 reads TGTGCCAGCACCTCCTCTCCCGGGTCCTCAGGCAATGAGCAGTTCTTC.

The chain employs TRBV9 and TRBJ1-1, with TRBD1 as a possible D gene (6 bases). The V gene's germline CDR1 is SGDLS and CDR2 YYNGEE. This CDR3 has 15 amino acids. V was shortened by 3 bases and J by 4 bases, with 16 bases between the two germline ends. The CDR3 DNA sequence: TGTGCCAGCAGCGAGACGACAGGAATGGGCACTGAAGCTTTCTTT. Translating it yields CASSETTGMGTEAFF.

J is TRBJ1-3 and V is TRBV5-8, with D uncertain. CDR3 length equals 15 residues. The germline V gene has CDR1 SGHTS and CDR2 YDEGEE. Between the trimmed V and J ends, which lost 0 bases and 3 bases, there was a span of 10 bases. CDR3 sequence reads: CASSLGQLGGNTIYF. CDR3 nucleotide sequence: TGTGCCAGCAGCTTGGGACAACTGGGTGGAAACACCATATATTTT.

The genes are TRBV9 and TRBJ2-1; D is perhaps TRBD2 (5 bases). The CDR3 spans 18 residues. The germline V gene has CDR1 SGDLS and CDR2 YYNGEE. The germline V and J ends were trimmed by 0 bases and 0 bases, with 16 bases remaining between them. Written as DNA, the CDR3 is TGTGCCAGCAGCGTAGGGTTGCAAGCGGAGAGCTCCTACAATGAGCAGTTCTTC. It codes for CASSVGLQAESSYNEQFF.

Concerning this clone: An end of the junction does not agree with germline; a read error may underlie this. The chain links TRBV7-7 to TRBJ2-2, with D uncertain. CDR3 length: 14 amino acids. Per germline, CDR1 SSHAT and CDR2 FNYEAQ (reference sequence). The CDR3 region has the DNA TGTGCTAGCAGCCCCGACCTGTTAGGAGGGGAGCTGTTTTTT. It codes for CASSPDLLGGELFF.

V and J are TRBV9 and TRBJ2-5; 8 bases agree with TRBD2. Germline CDR1 is SGDLS and CDR2 is YYNGEE. V was clipped by 0 bases and J by 2 bases; unmatched bases: 9. The CDR3 sequence is 17 residues long. DNA of the CDR3: TGTGCCAGCAGCGTAGGGGGGAGCGGGGGCATACAAGAGACCCAGTACTTC. It codes for CASSVGGSGGIQETQYF.

The chain combines TRBV29-1 with TRBJ1-1; D might be TRBD1 (6 bases). Trimming removed 7 bases at V and 3 bases at J, with 18 bases between. Germline lookup yields CDR1 SQVTM and CDR2 ANQGSEA. The length of the CDR3 is 14 residues. This chain's CDR3 is CSAALTQGYTEAFF. CDR3 in DNA: TGCAGCGCCGCCCTTACTCAGGGGTACACTGAAGCTTTCTTT.

This clone was picked up one time. V and J are TRBV10-3 and TRBJ2-7; D unclear. Germline CDR1 reads ENHRY; CDR2 reads SYGVKD. The CDR3 length is 17 residues. Trimming shortened V by 4 bases and J by 4 bases, and 23 bases separated the two germline ends. CDR3: CAISAYSPGPPQYEQYF. For the CDR3, the DNA is TGTGCCATCAGTGCTTACTCCCCGGGCCCCCCTCAATACGAGCAGTACTTC.

The chain has TRBV10-3 and TRBJ2-2; no clear D gene. CDR1 and CDR2 (germline): ENHRY, SYGVKD. V dropped 0 bases and J dropped 4 bases, with 15 bases sitting between them. This CDR3 contains 17 residues. The CDR3 loop is CAISESMGVSSTGELFF. In DNA, the CDR3 is TGTGCCATCAGTGAGTCGATGGGCGTTTCAAGCACCGGGGAGCTGTTTTTT.

The chain recombines TRBV5-1 with TRBJ2-1; 7 nucleotides line up with TRBD1. Germline V lookup: CDR1 SGHRS, CDR2 YFSETQ. The V gene end was trimmed by 0 bases and the J gene end by 6 bases; junction bases not matched to a gene: 9. This CDR3 region has 16 residues. The CDR3 DNA is TGCGCCAGCAGCTTGGAACCGGGACAGTTCTTCAATGAGCAGTTCTTC. This translates into CASSLEPGQFFNEQFF.

The V gene is TRBV29-1, the J gene TRBJ2-5; D not certain. Deletions cut 5 bases from V and 5 bases from J, with 15 bases between. CDR3 length: 13 residues. Germline loops: CDR1 SQVTM, CDR2 ANQGSEA. As DNA, the CDR3 is TGCAGCGTTTCCCGCGCCTCGCGGGAGACCCAGTACTTC. This encodes CSVSRASRETQYF.

Turning to this clone: Other DNA sequences in this sample translate to the same CDR3. This sequence joins TRBV28 and TRBJ2-3; no clear D gene. Germline loops: CDR1 MDHEN, CDR2 SYDVKM. The CDR3 sequence is 14 residues long. V was cut by 4 bases and J by 3 bases, with 11 bases left in between. The CDR3 region has the DNA TGTGCCAGCAGTTATACTGATGGAACAGATACGCAGTATTTT. Translation: CASSYTDGTDTQYF.

V and J are TRBV9 and TRBJ1-2, with a possible D match to TRBD1 (5 bases). The CDR3 runs to 14 residues. The V gene's germline CDR1 is SGDLS and CDR2 YYNGEE. V lost 4 bases to trimming and J lost 2 bases, with 12 bases between them. As DNA, the CDR3 is TGTGCCAGCAGCCCCTCGACAGAAAACTATGGCTACACCTTC. This codes for CASSPSTENYGYTF.

This sequence joins TRBV27 and TRBJ2-2, with TRBD1 matching 8 bases. The CDR3 length is 16 residues. Germline V gene data show CDR1 as MNHEY and CDR2 as SMNVEV (reference sequence). J lost 3 bases, V lost 3 bases, and 6 bases had no gene match. The CDR3 sequence: CASSFGQGADTGELFF. In DNA, the CDR3 is TGTGCCAGCAGTTTTGGACAGGGAGCGGACACCGGGGAGCTGTTTTTT.

The J gene is TRBJ1-2, the V gene TRBV28; tentatively, D is TRBD1 (5 bases). Trimming cost V 7 bases and J 8 bases, with 23 bases left between them. This CDR3 is 15 amino acids long. Germline CDR1 reads MDHEN; CDR2 reads SYDVKM. This chain's CDR3 is CASTSHQRGVRGYTF. The CDR3 DNA follows: TGTGCCAGCACGTCTCATCAGCGAGGGGTACGGGGCTACACCTTC.

The genes are TRBV7-3 and TRBJ2-1; the match to TRBD1 covers 10 bases. V dropped 5 bases and J dropped 2; count of bases not matched to a gene: 21. CDR3 size: 21 residues. Germline V lookup: CDR1 SGHTA, CDR2 FQGTGA. The CDR3 region has the DNA TGTGCCAGCAGCCCAAGAAATCCGACAGGGGGCGTCTTTACTGCCTACAATGAGCAGTTCTTC. Translating gives CASSPRNPTGGVFTAYNEQFF. Using reference TRBV7-3 and TRBJ2-1 for the parts outside the CDR3, the full variable domain is GAGVSQTPSNKVTEKGKYVELRCDPISGHTALYWYRQSLGQGPEFLIYFQGTGAADDSGLPNDRFFAVRPEGSVSTLKIQRTERGDSAVYLCASSPRNPTGGVFTAYNEQFFGPGTRLTVL.

The genes are TRBV7-2 and TRBJ2-4; D might be TRBD2 (7 bases). Deletions cut 7 bases from V and 1 base from J, with 17 bases between. From germline, CDR1 is SGHTA and CDR2 FQGNSA. CDR3 length equals 16 residues. CDR3 protein: CASTQRGGLAKNIQYF. DNA of the CDR3: TGTGCCAGCACCCAGAGGGGGGGGCTCGCCAAAAACATTCAGTACTTC.

This clone was picked up one time. The DNA for the CDR3 is TGTGCCAGCAGCACGTGGGACCTCCAAGAGACCCAGTACTTC. It yields the protein CASSTWDLQETQYF. The V call is TRBV7-9, the J call TRBJ2-5; either TRBD1 or TRBD2 may fit D (5 bases each). CDR3 length equals 14 residues. Trimming pared 5 bases from V and 1 base from J, leaving 11 bases between. Germline V gives CDR1 SEHNR, CDR2 FQNEAQ (reference sequence). The full variable domain, with the rest looked up from reference TRBV7-9 and TRBJ2-5, is DTGVSQNPRHKITKRGQNVTFRCDPISEHNRLYWYRQTLGQGPEFLTYFQNEAQLEKSRLLSDRFSAERPKGSFSTLEIQRTEQGDSAMYLCASSTWDLQETQYFGPGTRLLVL.

The J gene is TRBJ1-1, the V gene TRBV5-5; perhaps TRBD1 as D (6 bases). Per the germline V gene, CDR1 is SGHKS and CDR2 is YYEKEE (reference sequence). Trimming left V 0 bases short and J 1 base short, with 13 bases between. The CDR3 length is 16 residues. The CDR3 DNA follows: TGTGCCAGCAGCTTGGAATTTCGGACAGAGAACACTGAAGCTTTCTTT. Translated, it gives CASSLEFRTENTEAFF.

This sequence joins TRBV13 and TRBJ2-5; D unresolved. Germline CDR1 PRHDT, CDR2 FYEKMQ (reference sequence). V lost 0 bases, J lost 5 bases, and 10 bases lay in between. The CDR3 is 14 residues long. The CDR3 sequence is CASSLGPRWETQYF. DNA for the CDR3: TGTGCCAGCAGCTTAGGGCCCCGGTGGGAGACCCAGTACTTC.

The gene calls are TRBV5-4 and TRBJ2-5, with D possibly matching TRBD2 (6 bases). The CDR3 has 14 residues. Germline CDR1 is SGHNT and CDR2 is YYREEE (reference sequence). Trimming removed 4 bases at V and 2 bases at J, with 12 bases between. CDR3: CASSPGDLQETQYF. CDR3 nucleotide sequence: TGTGCCAGCAGCCCCGGGGACTTACAAGAGACCCAGTACTTC.

The chain joins TRBV2 to TRBJ1-5, with 9 bases aligning to TRBD1. V lost 7 bases and J lost 1; bases outside the gene matches: 5. Per germline, CDR1 SNHLY and CDR2 FYNNEI. This CDR3 comprises 15 residues. The CDR3: CASTTQGASNQPQHF. CDR3 coding DNA: TGTGCCAGCACCACACAGGGGGCCAGCAATCAGCCCCAGCATTTT.